Below, 30 T cell receptor beta chains from the same sample are listed, as sequenced in a study of T cells after yellow fever vaccination. TCRdb redid the calling of the 5' RACE reads with MiXCR, one entry per CDR3 protein. The profile shows nearly 550,000 distinct CDR3 sequences, 15% to 20% of them singletons. This sample comprised PBMCs, obtained 15 days after the yellow fever booster vaccination. Receptors originate from a man aged 25-45 years who received the YFV17D yellow fever vaccine.

V gene TRBV20-1 combines with J gene TRBJ1-6; D not certain. Germline V gene data show CDR1 as DFQATT and CDR2 as SNEGSKA (reference sequence). CDR3 length: 13 residues. V shed 2 bases and J shed 3 bases, with 5 bases lying between them. CDR3 in DNA: TGCAGTGCTAGACCTGACTATAATTCACCCCTCCACTTT. This sequence encodes CSARPDYNSPLHF.

There are a few counts of this clonotype. The chain employs TRBV20-1 and TRBJ2-1, with D maybe TRBD2 (6 bases). Trimming took off 6 bases at V and 7 bases at J, with 7 bases between the two ends. Germline-derived CDR1 and CDR2 are DFQATT and SNEGSKA (reference sequence). The length of the CDR3 is 10 residues. DNA of the CDR3: TGCAGTGCCGGGAGTAATGAGCAGTTCTTC. The encoded protein is CSAGSNEQFF.

This chain links TRBV7-8 with TRBJ2-7; D is perhaps TRBD2 (6 bases). Germline V gene lookup returns CDR1 SGHVS and CDR2 FQNEAQ. Trimming removed 6 bases from V and 3 bases from J, with 12 bases in between. This CDR3 comprises 13 residues. The chain's CDR3 is CASSPSVGYEQYF. CDR3 DNA sequence: TGTGCCAGCAGTCCTAGCGTAGGCTACGAGCAGTACTTC.

The chain is built from TRBV20-1 and TRBJ1-1; the D is unclear. Deletions cut 0 bases from V and 4 bases from J, with 9 bases between. The CDR3 length is 13 residues. The germline gives CDR1 DFQATT, CDR2 SNEGSKA (reference sequence). CDR3: CSARDRGVTEAFF. CDR3 bases: TGCAGTGCTAGAGATCGGGGAGTCACTGAAGCTTTCTTT.

This clonotype was recorded many times. This chain joins TRBV7-2 and TRBJ1-1, with TRBD1 identical over 9 bases. The CDR3 is 15 residues long. Looked up from germline, CDR1 is SGHTA and CDR2 is FQGNSA. J gave up 5 bases and V 2 bases, and 6 bases lay outside the gene matches. In nucleotides, the CDR3 is TGTGCCAGCAGCTTAAGGGGACAGGGTGGAACTGAAGCTTTCTTT. Its translation: CASSLRGQGGTEAFF.

The chain has TRBV5-4 and TRBJ2-1, with 10 bases fitting TRBD1. Germline V gene data show CDR1 as SGHNT and CDR2 as YYREEE (reference sequence). The junction had 9 bases not matched to a gene; V was cut back by 0 bases and J by 0 bases. The CDR3 contains 19 residues. This CDR3 is CASSLATTGGLSSYNEQFF. CDR3 DNA sequence: TGTGCCAGCAGCTTGGCGACGACAGGGGGCTTAAGCTCCTACAATGAGCAGTTCTTC.

This clonotype has just a few counts. The V and J genes are TRBV2 and TRBJ2-2; D might be TRBD1 (6 bases). The germline V gene has CDR1 SNHLY and CDR2 FYNNEI. V lost 11 bases and J lost 7, with 14 bases in between. This CDR3 has 12 amino acids. The CDR3 DNA reads TGTGCCCTGCAGGGGCGCATCGGGGAGCTGTTTTTT. The encoded protein is CALQGRIGELFF.

Points on this clonotype: The junction departs from germline at one end; a sequencing error may be responsible. This chain joins TRBV20-1 and TRBJ1-4; D remains unclear. This CDR3 is built from 15 residues. Germline lookup yields CDR1 DFQATT and CDR2 SNEGSKA (reference sequence). CDR3 protein: CSASSGSRLGEKPFF. DNA for the CDR3: TGCAGTGCTAGTTCCGGAAGTCGGTTGGGAGAAAAACCGTTTTTT.

In this sample, this clonotype turned up many times. This sequence joins TRBV27 and TRBJ2-7, with no clear D. The CDR3 is 12 amino acids. Germline CDR1 and CDR2: MNHEY and SMNVEV (reference sequence). V lost 5 bases to trimming and J lost 4 bases, with 9 bases between them. CDR3 sequence: CASSRLGYEQYF. The CDR3 DNA follows: TGTGCCAGCAGTCGGCTGGGGTACGAGCAGTACTTC.

The table lists this clonotype with a few counts. This chain links TRBV7-2 with TRBJ2-3; weak D call: TRBD2 (5 bases). The V and J ends lost 1 base and 2 bases respectively, with 7 bases between them. Germline V gene sequence: CDR1 SGHTA, CDR2 FQGNSA. The length of the CDR3 is 14 residues. CDR3 sequence reads: CASSLGRTTDTQYF. For the CDR3, the DNA is TGTGCCAGCAGCTTAGGGAGGACCACAGATACGCAGTATTTT.

The chain recombines TRBV4-3 with TRBJ2-6; D gene unclear. CDR3 length: 12 amino acids. V lost 10 bases and J lost 3, with 7 bases in between. CDR1 is LGHNA, CDR2 YSLEER, per germline. CDR3 loop: CAKIYGANVLTF. CDR3 nucleotide sequence: TGCGCCAAGATATATGGGGCCAACGTCCTGACTTTC.

This clonotype was observed a few times. The CDR3: CASSTGTNTDTQYF. CDR3 bases: TGTGCCAGCAGCACCGGGACTAATACAGATACGCAGTATTTT. The rearrangement uses TRBV3-1 and TRBJ2-3; 7 bases match TRBD2. This CDR3 contains 14 residues. CDR1 and CDR2 (germline): LGHDT, YNNKEL (reference sequence). J was trimmed by 3 bases and V by 5 bases; bases with no gene match: 5.

The CDR3 DNA follows: TGCAGTGTAGGCGGCGATGGGGCAGATACGCAGTATTTT. Protein: CSVGGDGADTQYF. This chain joins TRBV20-1 and TRBJ2-3, with no clear D. Between the trimmed V and J ends, which lost 7 bases and 4 bases, there was a span of 15 bases. This CDR3 has 13 residues. CDR1 and CDR2 from the germline V gene are DFQATT and SNEGSKA (reference sequence).

This chain joins TRBV24-1 and TRBJ2-1, with D perhaps TRBD2 (6 bases). This CDR3 region has 15 residues. The germline V and J ends were trimmed by 7 bases and 0 bases, with 12 bases remaining between them. Germline loops: CDR1 KGHDR, CDR2 SFDVKD. CDR3 in amino acids: CATSDSGPSYNEQFF. The CDR3 DNA reads TGTGCCACCAGCGATAGCGGTCCCTCCTACAATGAGCAGTTCTTC.

This clonotype was seen a few times. CDR3 residues: CASQGATGANVLTF. CDR3 in DNA: TGTGCCAGTCAAGGTGCGACTGGGGCCAACGTCCTGACTTTC. The genes are TRBV27 and TRBJ2-6; D unresolved. Germline V lookup: CDR1 MNHEY, CDR2 SMNVEV (reference sequence). The V end was cut by 9 bases, the J end by 2 bases, with 11 bases between. This CDR3 has 14 amino acids.

In its sample, this clonotype was seen a few times. The chain joins TRBV29-1 to TRBJ2-3; 10 bases fit TRBD2. Losses at the gene ends were 4 bases for V and 7 bases for J; bases not matched to a gene: 8. This CDR3 comprises 14 residues. Germline CDR1 is SQVTM and CDR2 is ANQGSEA. CDR3 sequence reads: CSVAQAGGPYTQYF. CDR3 DNA sequence: TGCAGCGTTGCGCAAGCGGGAGGGCCGTATACGCAGTATTTT.

In its sample, this clonotype was seen a few times. The CDR3 here is CSVDPMGGNEQFF. The CDR3 DNA is TGCAGCGTTGATCCGATGGGGGGCAATGAGCAGTTCTTC. This chain links TRBV29-1 with TRBJ2-1, with D possibly TRBD2 on 6 matching bases. Deletions cut 3 bases from V and 6 bases from J, with 12 bases between. The CDR3 runs to 13 residues. Germline CDR1 is SQVTM and CDR2 is ANQGSEA.

This clonotype was detected a few times. The rearrangement links TRBV5-6 to TRBJ2-5; D is unclear. The CDR3 consists of 16 residues. Germline V lookup: CDR1 SGHDT, CDR2 YYEEEE. Deletions cut 2 bases from V and 5 bases from J, with 19 bases between. Written as DNA, the CDR3 is TGTGCCAGCAGCTTTTCCCGACAAGCTCGGGCCGAGACCCAGTACTTC. Protein sequence: CASSFSRQARAETQYF.

There are a few counts of this clonotype. J is TRBJ2-1 and V is TRBV7-2; D is unclear. There are 13 residues in the CDR3. Germline V gene sequence: CDR1 SGHTA, CDR2 FQGNSA. With 4 bases removed from V and 6 bases from J, the gap between germline ends came to 10 bases. CDR3 protein: CASSSSYGNEQFF. In DNA, the CDR3 is TGTGCCAGCAGCTCCTCCTACGGCAATGAGCAGTTCTTC.

The J gene is TRBJ2-3, the V gene TRBV20-1; 7 bases map to TRBD1. Losses at the gene ends were 4 bases for V and 2 bases for J; bases not matched to a gene: 6. The germline gives CDR1 DFQATT, CDR2 SNEGSKA (reference sequence). This CDR3 is 14 amino acids long. The CDR3 protein is CSATTDRVTDTQYF. The DNA for the CDR3 is TGCAGTGCTACTACCGACAGGGTCACAGATACGCAGTATTTT.

The chain uses TRBV2 and TRBJ2-7; 8 bases line up with TRBD1. The V and J ends lost 4 bases and 7 bases, in that order; junction bases with no gene match: 9. This CDR3 has 14 amino acids. Germline V gene sequence: CDR1 SNHLY, CDR2 FYNNEI. For the CDR3, the DNA is TGTGCCAGCAGTGTCTTACAGGGGGTAGTAGAGCAGTACTTC. This codes for CASSVLQGVVEQYF.

The chain has TRBV18 and TRBJ2-7; 9 bases map to TRBD1. The junction had 11 bases not matched to a gene; V was cut back by 8 bases and J by 6 bases. The CDR3 sequence is 14 residues long. The germline gives CDR1 KGHSH, CDR2 LQKENI. The CDR3 region is CASAINRGQGEQYF. The CDR3 DNA reads as TGTGCCAGCGCCATTAACAGGGGGCAGGGCGAGCAGTACTTC.

The V gene is TRBV27, the J gene TRBJ2-7; 8 bases align to TRBD1. Trimming cost V 5 bases and J 5 bases; bases outside gene matches: 5. The germline V gene has CDR1 MNHEY and CDR2 SMNVEV (reference sequence). There are 13 residues in the CDR3. CDR3 loop: CASSRQGINEQYF. The DNA of the CDR3 is TGTGCCAGCAGTCGACAGGGGATCAACGAGCAGTACTTC.

Comments on this clonotype: One end of the junction is discordant with germline, which a read error may explain. The V gene is TRBV7-3, the J gene TRBJ2-3; TRBD2 matches 10 bases. The germline V gene encodes CDR1 SGHTA and CDR2 FQGTGA. The length of the CDR3 is 15 residues. CDR3 nucleotide sequence: TGTGCCAGCAACTTAGGGGGACTAGCGTCAGATACGCAGTATTTT. It specifies CASNLGGLASDTQYF.

A single count supports this clonotype. The V and J genes are TRBV11-2 and TRBJ2-1; D is undetermined. Germline V lookup: CDR1 SGHAT, CDR2 FQNNGV. The V gene lost 5 bases and the J gene lost 7 bases, with 12 bases spanning the gap. The CDR3 is 13 residues long. The CDR3 sequence is CASSPVRGNEQFF. The CDR3 DNA sequence: TGTGCCAGCAGCCCCGTTCGTGGAAATGAGCAGTTCTTC.

The V and J genes are TRBV6-2 or TRBV6-3 and TRBJ2-5; TRBD2 matches at 11 bases. The V and J ends lost 3 bases and 2 bases, in that order; junction bases with no gene match: 23. Per the germline V gene, CDR1 is MNHEY and CDR2 is SVGEGT. The CDR3 is made up of 22 amino acids. CDR3 loop: CASSYLAGGPEGLLRSQETQYF. DNA of the CDR3: TGTGCCAGCAGTTATCTAGCGGGAGGCCCTGAGGGCCTATTGCGTTCGCAAGAGACCCAGTACTTC.

This clonotype was seen only a few times. The chain is built from TRBV20-1 and TRBJ2-3, with 8 bases lining up with TRBD2. Germline lookup yields CDR1 DFQATT and CDR2 SNEGSKA (reference sequence). V gave up 0 bases and J gave up 6 bases; unmatched junction bases: 8. The CDR3 is 15 residues long. The CDR3 here is CSARDASGPGDTQYF. The CDR3 DNA follows: TGCAGTGCTAGAGATGCTAGCGGGCCGGGTGATACGCAGTATTTT.

V and J are TRBV7-9 and TRBJ1-6; TRBD1 might be the D (6 bases). CDR3 length equals 14 residues. V was trimmed by 4 bases and J by 7 bases, leaving 11 bases between them. Looked up from germline, CDR1 is SEHNR and CDR2 is FQNEAQ (reference sequence). The CDR3 reads CASSYDRLNSPLHF. Written as DNA, the CDR3 is TGTGCCAGCAGCTACGACAGGCTGAATTCACCCCTCCACTTT.

This clonotype was observed a handful of times. This chain connects TRBV12-3 or TRBV12-4 to TRBJ2-7, with 14 bases lining up with TRBD2. V lost 4 bases and J lost 6; bases outside the gene matches: 8. This CDR3 spans 16 amino acids. The CDR3 spells CASSSPGLAGVSEQYF. The CDR3 nucleotides read TGTGCCAGCAGTTCCCCGGGACTAGCGGGAGTGAGCGAGCAGTACTTC.

The chain joins TRBV4-3 to TRBJ1-1; D is ambiguous. Germline V gene sequence: CDR1 LGHNA, CDR2 YSLEER. The germline V and J ends were trimmed by 3 bases and 1 base, with 9 bases remaining between them. The length of the CDR3 is 14 residues. In DNA form, the CDR3 reads TGCGCCAGCAGCCAGTCACGTGGGAACACTGAAGCTTTCTTT. Translation gives CASSQSRGNTEAFF.